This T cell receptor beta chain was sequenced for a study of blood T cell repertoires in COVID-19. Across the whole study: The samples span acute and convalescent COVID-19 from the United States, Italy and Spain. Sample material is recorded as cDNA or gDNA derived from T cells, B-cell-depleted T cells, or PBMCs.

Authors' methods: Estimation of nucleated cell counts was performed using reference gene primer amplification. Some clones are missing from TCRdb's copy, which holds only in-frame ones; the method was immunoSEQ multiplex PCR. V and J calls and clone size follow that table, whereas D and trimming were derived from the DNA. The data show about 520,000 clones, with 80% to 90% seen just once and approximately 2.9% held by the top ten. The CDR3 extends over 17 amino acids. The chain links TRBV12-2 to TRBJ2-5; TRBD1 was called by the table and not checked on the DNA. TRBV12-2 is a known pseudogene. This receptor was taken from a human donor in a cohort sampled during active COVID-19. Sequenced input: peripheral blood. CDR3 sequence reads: CASRDTRDRRVPETQYF. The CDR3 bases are TGTGCAAGTCGCGACACCCGGGACAGACGGGTCCCGGAGACCCAGTACTTC.